This T cell receptor (beta chain) was obtained from a study of Graves' ophthalmopathy and Graves' hyperthyroidism. J gave up 6 bases and V 0 bases, and 2 bases lay outside the gene matches. The germline CDR1 and CDR2 sequences are SGHRS and YFSETQ. The CDR3 covers 14 residues. Concerning this clonotype itself: The antigen is not known.

CDR3 regions of TCR beta were amplified from RNA transcripts. The first round was an RT-PCR with HTBI primers, and the second round was a multiplex PCR. TCRdb itself ran the multiplex PCR reads through MiXCR, one entry per CDR3 protein. The sample has hundreds of thousands of distinct CDR3 sequences, 40% to 50% seen once; the top ten hold about half. Diagnosis used clinical symptoms, serum thyroxine, TRAb, thyroid ultrasound and orbital computed tomography. Study-wide results and caveats: The authors also found most expanded thyroid clonotypes above 0.001 frequency in blood.

This clonotype was sampled from an adult man with Graves' ophthalmopathy. This chain connects TRBV5-1 to TRBJ1-4; 7 bases are shared with TRBD1. The specimen sequenced was peripheral blood. The CDR3 sequence is CASSLEGQHEKLFF. DNA for the CDR3: TGCGCCAGCAGCTTGGAGGGACAGCATGAAAAACTGTTTTTT.